This TCR beta chain was sequenced in a study of regulatory T cells in long-lasting Graves disease. Findings and limits, study-wide: Repertoires from persistent disease leaned toward TRBV28, TRBJ1-2 and TRBJ2-5. The study found lower TCR diversity in persistent Graves' patients than in newly diagnosed ones.

Germline-derived CDR1 and CDR2 are MGHDK and SYGVNS. The V gene lost 1 base and the J gene lost 4 bases, with 10 bases spanning the gap. This CDR3 comprises 14 residues. Time point described: newly diagnosed GD, antithyroid drugs for less than 3 months. Making the TCR library involved RNA that had been extracted from PBMCs. The authors built TCR beta libraries using iRepertoire HTBI primers and Arm-PCR of CDR3 regions. Original processing notes: Segment identification across samples yielded around 64 TRBV and roughly 14 TRBJ segments. TCRdb reanalysed the multiplex PCR reads using MiXCR and keeps one entry per CDR3 protein. TCRdb's processing, not the authors' own work, is the source of the V and J calls. The profile shows under 700,000 distinct CDR3 sequences, approximately 16% of them singletons. This clonotype has only a few counts. Its antigen is still unknown. Another study also made use of these data, one on T cells in Graves' hyperthyroidism and ophthalmopathy. This second study notes: Calling Graves' hyperthyroidism stable meant ophthalmopathy did not progress within 18 months.

The input for sequencing was peripheral blood mononuclear cells (PBMCs), taken at new diagnosis, from a patient treated with antithyroid drugs. This chain joins TRBV25-1 and TRBJ1-2, with unresolved D. The receptor's source is a woman aged 40-60 years with Graves disease. In nucleotides, the CDR3 is TGTGCCAGCAGTGAATCCCGGGAGTTCTATGGCTACACCTTC. Amino acid sequence: CASSESREFYGYTF.